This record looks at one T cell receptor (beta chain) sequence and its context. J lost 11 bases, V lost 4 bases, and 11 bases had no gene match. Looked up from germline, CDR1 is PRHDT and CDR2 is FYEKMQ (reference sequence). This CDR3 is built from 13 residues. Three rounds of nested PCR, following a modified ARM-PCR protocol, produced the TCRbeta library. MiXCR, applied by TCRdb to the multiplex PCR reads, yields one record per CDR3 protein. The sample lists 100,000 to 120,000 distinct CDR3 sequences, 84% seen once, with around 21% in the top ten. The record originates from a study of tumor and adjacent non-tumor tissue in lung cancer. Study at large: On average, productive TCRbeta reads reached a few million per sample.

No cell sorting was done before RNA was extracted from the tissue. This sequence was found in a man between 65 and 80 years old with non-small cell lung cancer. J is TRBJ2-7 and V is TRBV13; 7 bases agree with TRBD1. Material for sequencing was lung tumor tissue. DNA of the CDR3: TGTGCCAGCAGCTCAACCACAGGGGACAAGGAGTACTTC. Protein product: CASSSTTGDKEYF.